Sequencing of this T cell receptor beta chain was carried out in a study of T cell repertoires in cytomegalovirus infection. Overall study: CMV epitopes in the study were HLA-C-restricted (recently identified) and HLA-B-restricted (well studied). Public signatures in TCR beta pointed to CMV infection and matching HLA type. Broader study findings: HLA-C-restricted TCR beta clonotypes specific for CMV led the ex vivo response.

This clonotype was counted a few times. The antigen is unknown. V dropped 3 bases and J dropped 4 bases, with 17 bases sitting between them. The CDR3 spans 16 residues. Germline V gene lookup returns CDR1 SGHTA and CDR2 FQGNSA. TCRdb used MiXCR to reprocess the reads, holding one entry per CDR3 protein. Among about 570,000 distinct CDR3 sequences listed, around two fifths were seen once. The sequenced sample was cultured PBMCs, obtained from culture after CMV antigen stimulation. The source of this sequence is a human donor in good health (CMV status not recorded). Some clones in this sample may be carry-over from other donors' samples. The chain is built from TRBV7-2 and TRBJ2-3; D is possibly TRBD1 or TRBD2 (5 bases each). The CDR3 loop is CASSLGGGRPPDTQYF. The DNA of the CDR3 is TGTGCCAGCAGCTTGGGTGGGGGAAGGCCCCCAGATACGCAGTATTTT.